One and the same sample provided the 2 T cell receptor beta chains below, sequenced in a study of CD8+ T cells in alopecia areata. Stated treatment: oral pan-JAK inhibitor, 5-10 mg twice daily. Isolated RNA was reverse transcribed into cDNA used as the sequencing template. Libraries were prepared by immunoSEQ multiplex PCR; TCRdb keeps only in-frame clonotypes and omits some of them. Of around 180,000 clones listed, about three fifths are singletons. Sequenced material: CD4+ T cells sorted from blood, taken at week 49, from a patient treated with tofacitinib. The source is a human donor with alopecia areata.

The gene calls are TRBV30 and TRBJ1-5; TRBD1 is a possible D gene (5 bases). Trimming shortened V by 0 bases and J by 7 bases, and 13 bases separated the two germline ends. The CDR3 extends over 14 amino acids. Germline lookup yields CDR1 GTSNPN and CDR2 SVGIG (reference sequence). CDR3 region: CAWSVLRGGQPQHF. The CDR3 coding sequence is TGTGCCTGGAGTGTACTGAGGGGAGGGCAGCCCCAGCATTTT.

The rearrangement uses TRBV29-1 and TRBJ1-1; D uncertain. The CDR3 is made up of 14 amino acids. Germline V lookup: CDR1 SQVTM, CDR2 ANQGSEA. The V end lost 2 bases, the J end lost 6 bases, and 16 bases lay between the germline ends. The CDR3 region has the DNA TGCAGCGTTGAATGGAATTACCCGGCCCCTGAAGCTTTCTTT. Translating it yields CSVEWNYPAPEAFF.